Shown below are 18 T cell receptor beta chains from a single sample sequenced in a study of blood T cell repertoires in COVID-19. Clones were read by immunoSEQ multiplex PCR, and TCRdb kept only the in-frame ones, dropping some. The table shows about 170,000 clones, with approximately 79% occurring only once. The sample taken for sequencing was peripheral blood. The receptors shown here come from a woman of 80 years or more with acute or convalescent COVID-19.

The chain uses TRBV10-1 and TRBJ2-5; 10 bases are a match to TRBD2. The CDR3 covers 15 residues. The trim removed 4 bases at V and 5 bases at J, leaving 7 bases unmatched. CDR1 is WNHNN, CDR2 SYGVQD, per germline (reference sequence). The CDR3 coding sequence is TGCGCCAGCAGTGCCCTAGCGGGAGCCGGGGAGACCCAGTACTTC. It encodes CASSALAGAGETQYF.

The chain links TRBV6-5 to TRBJ1-4; D remains unclear. V gave up 0 bases and J gave up 4 bases, with 12 bases separating them. Germline V gene lookup returns CDR1 MNHEY and CDR2 SVGAGI. The CDR3 runs 16 residues. DNA of the CDR3: TGTGCCAGCAGTTACTCGAACGGAGCCGGTAATGAAAAACTGTTTTTT. Residues: CASSYSNGAGNEKLFF.

This sequence joins TRBV5-1 and TRBJ2-7; TRBD1 might be the D (5 bases). In germline, CDR1 is SGHRS, CDR2 YFSETQ. CDR3 length: 14 residues. V was trimmed by 1 base and J by 2 bases, leaving 10 bases between them. In DNA form, the CDR3 reads TGCGCCAGCAGCTTGTGGCAGGGAACCTACGAGCAGTACTTC. Residues: CASSLWQGTYEQYF.

The chain couples TRBV3-1 (or the pseudogene TRBV3-2) to TRBJ2-1; TRBD2 matches 10 bases. Per germline, CDR1 LGHDT and CDR2 YNNKEL (reference sequence). V was pared by 8 bases and J by 6 bases, with 4 bases of the junction left unmatched. This CDR3 spans 13 amino acids. CDR3 loop: CASGLAGANEQFF. DNA of the CDR3: TGTGCCAGCGGGCTAGCGGGAGCCAATGAGCAGTTCTTC.

J is TRBJ1-5 and V is TRBV6-5, with TRBD1 identical over 7 bases. The CDR3 is 13 residues long. Germline values: CDR1 MNHEY, CDR2 SVGAGI. V was pared by 9 bases and J by 7 bases, with 9 bases of the junction left unmatched. CDR3 sequence reads: CASLIQGQQPQHF. The CDR3 DNA follows: TGTGCCAGTCTCATACAGGGACAGCAGCCCCAGCATTTT.

This chain connects TRBV7-2 to TRBJ2-2; 12 positions match TRBD2. Germline CDR1 is SGHTA and CDR2 is FQGNSA. V was clipped by 4 bases and J by 7 bases; unmatched bases: 10. The CDR3 runs 17 residues. CDR3 loop: CASSSTPSGRVDGELFF. CDR3 nucleotides: TGTGCCAGCAGCTCTACCCCTAGCGGGAGGGTTGACGGGGAGCTGTTTTTT. Full variable domain (remainder filled in from reference TRBV7-2 and TRBJ2-2): GAGVSQSPSNKVTEKGKDVELRCDPISGHTALYWYRQSLGQGLEFLIYFQGNSAPDKSGLPSDRFSAERTGGSVSTLTIQRTQQEDSAVYLCASSSTPSGRVDGELFFGEGSRLTVL.

The rearrangement joins TRBV28 to TRBJ1-2, with 9 bases that match TRBD1. Germline CDR1 MDHEN, CDR2 SYDVKM. The CDR3 is made up of 17 amino acids. V dropped 4 bases and J dropped 3; count of bases not matched to a gene: 12. The CDR3 sequence: CASSSLSPGQGYYGYTF. In DNA form, the CDR3 reads TGTGCCAGCAGTTCCCTTTCTCCGGGACAGGGATACTATGGCTACACCTTC.

The chain is built from TRBV19 and TRBJ2-1; 14 bases map to TRBD2. CDR1 and CDR2 from the germline V gene are LNHDA and SQIVND (reference sequence). Trimming at V came to 0 bases and at J to 8 bases, leaving 9 bases not matched to a gene. The CDR3 sequence is 18 residues long. The chain's CDR3 is CASSIDHRTSGRRHEQFF. DNA of the CDR3: TGTGCCAGTAGTATAGATCACAGGACTAGCGGGAGGCGGCATGAGCAGTTCTTC.

The rearrangement links TRBV5-4 to TRBJ2-6; possibly TRBD1 for D (6 bases). Per germline, CDR1 SGHNT and CDR2 YYREEE (reference sequence). Deletions cut 0 bases from V and 10 bases from J, with 11 bases between. The CDR3 contains 14 residues. CDR3 loop: CASSLASQGNVLTF. CDR3 DNA: TGTGCCAGCAGCTTGGCGAGCCAGGGGAACGTCCTGACTTTC.

The chain is built from TRBV5-1 and TRBJ1-1; D might be TRBD1 (6 bases). Trimming stripped 1 base from V and 3 bases from J, with 10 bases between. The CDR3 runs 14 residues. Germline lookup yields CDR1 SGHRS and CDR2 YFSETQ. The CDR3 loop reads CASSLNQGYTEAFF. Written as DNA, the CDR3 is TGCGCCAGCAGCTTGAACCAGGGGTACACTGAAGCTTTCTTT.

This clone was found many times. The gene calls are TRBV29-1 and TRBJ1-5; 9 bases agree with TRBD1. From germline, CDR1 is SQVTM and CDR2 ANQGSEA. Trimming at V came to 6 bases and at J to 1 base, leaving 7 bases not matched to a gene. There are 15 residues in the CDR3. CDR3: CSVWDRAASNQPQHF. The DNA for the CDR3 is TGCAGCGTGTGGGACAGGGCTGCGAGCAATCAGCCCCAGCATTTT.

This sequence joins TRBV23-1 and TRBJ2-1, with D perhaps matching TRBD1 (5 bases). TRBV23-1 is classed as an ORF, of uncertain function. The CDR3 runs 17 residues. V shed 0 bases and J shed 8 bases, with 20 bases lying between them. The DNA for the CDR3 is TGCGCCAGCAGTCAATCGAATCAGGGTTCGGGTATAGATGAGCAGTTCTTC. It encodes CASSQSNQGSGIDEQFF.

The chain is built from TRBV6-5 and TRBJ2-5; possible D gene TRBD1, 5 bases. The germline V gene has CDR1 MNHEY and CDR2 SVGAGI. CDR3 length: 12 amino acids. Trimming removed 11 bases at V and 5 bases at J, with 15 bases between. CDR3 DNA: TGTGCCGCTGGGGCCAGAATGGAGACCCAGTACTTC. Translating it yields CAAGARMETQYF.

The chain recombines TRBV28 with TRBJ1-5; D unresolved. The CDR3 runs 13 residues. The ends were cut back, 5 bases at V and 5 bases at J, with 10 bases in the middle. Per the germline V gene, CDR1 is MDHEN and CDR2 is SYDVKM. CDR3 amino acids: CASSPAVDQPQHF. The CDR3 nucleotides read TGTGCCAGCAGTCCCGCGGTGGATCAGCCCCAGCATTTT.

In nucleotides, the CDR3 is TGTGCCAGCAGTTTAATCGTCGGAGAGACCCAGTACTTC. This translates into CASSLIVGETQYF. The V and J genes are TRBV12-3 or TRBV12-4 and TRBJ2-5, with no clear D. Trimming cost V 2 bases and J 4 bases, with 8 bases left between them. The CDR3 consists of 13 residues.

The rearrangement joins TRBV27 to TRBJ2-2; possibly TRBD2 for D (6 bases). Germline V gene lookup returns CDR1 MNHEY and CDR2 SMNVEV (reference sequence). The CDR3 spans 15 residues. The V end was cut by 4 bases, the J end by 6 bases, with 15 bases between. In DNA form, the CDR3 reads TGTGCCAGCAGTTCCGGACTAATGTCTTCCGGGGAGCTGTTTTTT. It translates to CASSSGLMSSGELFF.

V and J are TRBV25-1 and TRBJ2-3, with a weak D call TRBD1 (6 bases). CDR1 and CDR2 (germline): MGHDK, SYGVNS. The CDR3 runs to 18 residues. Trimming pared 2 bases from V and 0 bases from J, leaving 18 bases between. CDR3: CASSEPQDSRTSTDTQYF. The CDR3 DNA follows: TGTGCCAGCAGTGAACCCCAGGACAGCAGGACTAGCACAGATACGCAGTATTTT.

J is TRBJ2-1 and V is TRBV11-2; 7 bases agree with TRBD1. J gave up 7 bases and V 5 bases, and 11 bases lay outside the gene matches. Per the germline V gene, CDR1 is SGHAT and CDR2 is FQNNGV. The CDR3 is 15 residues long. The CDR3 DNA follows: TGTGCCAGCAGCATAAGAAGACAGGGTTGGAATGAGCAGTTCTTC. This encodes CASSIRRQGWNEQFF.